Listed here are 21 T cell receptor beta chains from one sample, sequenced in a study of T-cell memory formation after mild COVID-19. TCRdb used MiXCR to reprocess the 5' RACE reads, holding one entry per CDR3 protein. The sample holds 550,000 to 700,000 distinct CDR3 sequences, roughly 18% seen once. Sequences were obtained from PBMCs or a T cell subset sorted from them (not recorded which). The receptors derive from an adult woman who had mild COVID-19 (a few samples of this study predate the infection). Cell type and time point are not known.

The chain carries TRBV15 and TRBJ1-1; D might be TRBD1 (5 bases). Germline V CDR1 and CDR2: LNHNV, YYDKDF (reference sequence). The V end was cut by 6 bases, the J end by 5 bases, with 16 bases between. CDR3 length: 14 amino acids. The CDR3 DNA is TGTGCCACCAGGTGGGGGGGAAGTGAAACTGAAGCTTTCTTT. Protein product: CATRWGGSETEAFF.

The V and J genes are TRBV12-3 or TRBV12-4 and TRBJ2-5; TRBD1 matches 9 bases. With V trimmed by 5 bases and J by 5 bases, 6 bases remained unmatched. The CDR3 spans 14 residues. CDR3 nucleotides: TGTGCCAGCAGTCTCTACAGGGGGCTGGAGACCCAGTACTTC. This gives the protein CASSLYRGLETQYF.

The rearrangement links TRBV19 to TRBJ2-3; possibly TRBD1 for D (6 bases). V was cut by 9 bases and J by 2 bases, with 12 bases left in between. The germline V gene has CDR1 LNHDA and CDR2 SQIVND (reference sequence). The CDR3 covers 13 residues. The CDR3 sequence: CASAGQLTDTQYF. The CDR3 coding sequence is TGTGCCAGCGCCGGACAGCTCACAGATACGCAGTATTTT.

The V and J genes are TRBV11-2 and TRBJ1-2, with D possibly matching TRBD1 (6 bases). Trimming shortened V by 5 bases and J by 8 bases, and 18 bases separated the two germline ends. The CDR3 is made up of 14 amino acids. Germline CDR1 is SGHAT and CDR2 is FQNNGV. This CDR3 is CASSTYRDKLGYTF. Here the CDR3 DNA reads TGTGCCAGCAGCACCTACAGGGATAAATTGGGCTACACCTTC.

The CDR3 sequence is CASSRLWYVYTF. CDR3 nucleotide sequence: TGTGCCAGCAGCCGCCTGTGGTATGTCTACACCTTC. This chain links TRBV12-1 with TRBJ1-2; the table gives TRBD1 as D, unverified against the DNA. TRBV12-1 is described as a pseudogene. The CDR3 is 12 amino acids.

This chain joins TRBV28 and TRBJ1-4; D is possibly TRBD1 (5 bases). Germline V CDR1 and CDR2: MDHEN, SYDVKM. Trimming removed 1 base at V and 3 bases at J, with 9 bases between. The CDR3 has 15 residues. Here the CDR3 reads CASSLLGRPNEKLFF. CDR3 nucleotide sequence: TGTGCCAGCAGTTTATTGGGGCGGCCTAATGAAAAACTGTTTTTT.

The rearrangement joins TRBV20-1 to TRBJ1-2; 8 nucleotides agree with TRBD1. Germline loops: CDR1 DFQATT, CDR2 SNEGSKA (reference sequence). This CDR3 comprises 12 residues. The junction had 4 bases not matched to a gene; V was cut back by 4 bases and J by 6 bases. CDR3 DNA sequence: TGCAGTGCTATCAGGGGGCTTGATGGCTACACCTTC. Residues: CSAIRGLDGYTF.

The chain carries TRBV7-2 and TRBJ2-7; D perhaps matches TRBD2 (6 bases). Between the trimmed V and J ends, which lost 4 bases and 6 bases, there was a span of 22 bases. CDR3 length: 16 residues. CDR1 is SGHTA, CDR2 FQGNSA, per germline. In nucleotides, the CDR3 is TGTGCCAGCAGCTCCCCCCGACTAGTGCACCGTAGCGAGCAGTACTTC. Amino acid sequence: CASSSPRLVHRSEQYF.

CDR3 region: CASSLVGGLGRNTIYF. The CDR3 nucleotides are TGTGCCAGCAGCTTAGTGGGGGGACTCGGAAGAAACACCATATATTTT. The rearrangement uses TRBV7-2 and TRBJ1-3, with D possibly being TRBD1 (5 bases). Germline V gene lookup returns CDR1 SGHTA and CDR2 FQGNSA. With 1 base removed from V and 5 bases from J, the gap between germline ends came to 15 bases. The CDR3 is 16 residues long.

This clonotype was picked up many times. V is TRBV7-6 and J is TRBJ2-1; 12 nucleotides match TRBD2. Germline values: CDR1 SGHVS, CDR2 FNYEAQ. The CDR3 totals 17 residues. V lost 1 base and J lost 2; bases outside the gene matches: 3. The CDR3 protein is CASSLEPSGRAYNEQFF. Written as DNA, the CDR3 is TGTGCCAGCAGCTTAGAGCCTAGCGGGAGGGCCTACAATGAGCAGTTCTTC.

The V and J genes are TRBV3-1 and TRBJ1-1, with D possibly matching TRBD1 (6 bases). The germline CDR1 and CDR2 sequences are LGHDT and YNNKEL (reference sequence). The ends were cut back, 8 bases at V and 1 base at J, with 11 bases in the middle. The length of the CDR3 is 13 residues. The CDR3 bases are TGTGCCAGCGCGGACAGACCGAACACTGAAGCTTTCTTT. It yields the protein CASADRPNTEAFF. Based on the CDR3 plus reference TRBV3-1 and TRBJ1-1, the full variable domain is DTAVSQTPKYLVTQMGNDKSIKCEQNLGHDTMYWYKQDSKKFLKIMFSYNNKELIINETVPNRFSPKSPDKAHLNLHINSLELGDSAVYFCASADRPNTEAFFGQGTRLTVV.

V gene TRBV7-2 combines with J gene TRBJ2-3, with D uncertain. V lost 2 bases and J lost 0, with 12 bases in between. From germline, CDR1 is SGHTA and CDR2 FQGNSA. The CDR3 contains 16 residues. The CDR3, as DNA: TGTGCCAGCAGCTTACGCGCCAGGTCCAGCACAGATACGCAGTATTTT. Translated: CASSLRARSSTDTQYF.

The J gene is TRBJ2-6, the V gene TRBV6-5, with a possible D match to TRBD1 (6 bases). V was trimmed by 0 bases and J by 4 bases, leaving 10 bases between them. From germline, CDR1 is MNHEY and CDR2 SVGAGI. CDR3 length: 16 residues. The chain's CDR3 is CASSYSWGRGANVLTF. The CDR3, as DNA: TGTGCCAGCAGTTACTCGTGGGGGCGGGGGGCCAACGTCCTGACTTTC.

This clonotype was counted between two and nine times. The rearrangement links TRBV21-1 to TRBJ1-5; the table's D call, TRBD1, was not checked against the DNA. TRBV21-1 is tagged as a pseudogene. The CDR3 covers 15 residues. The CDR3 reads CASSSTHRGSQPQHF. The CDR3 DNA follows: TGTGCCAGCAGCTCAACCCACAGGGGAAGTCAGCCCCAGCATTTT.

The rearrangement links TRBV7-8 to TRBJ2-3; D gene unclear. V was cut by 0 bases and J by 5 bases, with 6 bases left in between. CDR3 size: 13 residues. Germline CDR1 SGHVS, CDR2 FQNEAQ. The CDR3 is CASSLAPIDTQYF. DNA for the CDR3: TGTGCCAGCAGCTTAGCACCTATAGATACGCAGTATTTT.

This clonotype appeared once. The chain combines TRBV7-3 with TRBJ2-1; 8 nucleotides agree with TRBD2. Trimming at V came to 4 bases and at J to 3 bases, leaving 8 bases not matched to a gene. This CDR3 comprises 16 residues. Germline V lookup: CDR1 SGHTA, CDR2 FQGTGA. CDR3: CASSSVAGPLYNEQFF. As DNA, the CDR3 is TGTGCCAGCAGCTCCGTAGCGGGGCCGCTCTACAATGAGCAGTTCTTC.

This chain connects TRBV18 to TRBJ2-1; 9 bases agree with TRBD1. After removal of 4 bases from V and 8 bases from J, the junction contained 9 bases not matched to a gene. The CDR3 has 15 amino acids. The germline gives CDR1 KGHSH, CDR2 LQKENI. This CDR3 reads CASSHRDRVRDEQFF. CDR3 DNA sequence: TGTGCCAGCTCACACCGGGACAGGGTTCGTGATGAGCAGTTCTTC.

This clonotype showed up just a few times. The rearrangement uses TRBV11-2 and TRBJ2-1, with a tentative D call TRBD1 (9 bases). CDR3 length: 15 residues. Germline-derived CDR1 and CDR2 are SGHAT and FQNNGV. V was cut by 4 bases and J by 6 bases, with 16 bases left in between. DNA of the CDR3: TGTGCCAGCAGCTCTTTAGCGGGACAGGGCAATGAGCAGTTCTTC. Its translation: CASSSLAGQGNEQFF.

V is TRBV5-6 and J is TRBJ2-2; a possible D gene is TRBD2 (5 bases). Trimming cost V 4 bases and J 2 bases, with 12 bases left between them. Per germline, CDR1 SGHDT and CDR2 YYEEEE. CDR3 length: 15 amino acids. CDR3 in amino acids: CASSPGLPNTGELFF. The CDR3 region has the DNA TGTGCCAGCAGCCCGGGGTTACCAAACACCGGGGAGCTGTTTTTT. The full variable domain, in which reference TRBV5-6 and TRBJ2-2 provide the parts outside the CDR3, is DAGVTQSPTHLIKTRGQQVTLRCSPKSGHDTVSWYQQALGQGPQFIFQYYEEEERQRGNFPDRFSGHQFPNYSSELNVNALLLGDSALYLCASSPGLPNTGELFFGEGSRLTVL.

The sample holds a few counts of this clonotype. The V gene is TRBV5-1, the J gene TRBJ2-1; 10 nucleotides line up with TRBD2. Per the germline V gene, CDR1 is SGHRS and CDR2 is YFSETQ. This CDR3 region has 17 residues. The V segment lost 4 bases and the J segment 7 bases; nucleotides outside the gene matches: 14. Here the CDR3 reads CASSAPSAGGPYNEQFF. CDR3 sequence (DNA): TGCGCCAGCAGCGCGCCTTCAGCGGGGGGGCCGTATAATGAGCAGTTCTTC. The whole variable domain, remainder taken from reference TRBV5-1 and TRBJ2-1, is KAGVTQTPRYLIKTRGQQVTLSCSPISGHRSVSWYQQTPGQGLQFLFEYFSETQRNKGNFPGRFSGRQFSNSRSEMNVSTLELGDSALYLCASSAPSAGGPYNEQFFGPGTRLTVL.

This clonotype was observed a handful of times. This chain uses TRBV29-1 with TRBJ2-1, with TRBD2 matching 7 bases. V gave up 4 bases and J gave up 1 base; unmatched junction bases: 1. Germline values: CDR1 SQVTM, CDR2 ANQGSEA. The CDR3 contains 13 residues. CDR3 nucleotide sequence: TGCAGCGTTGTACTAGCGTCCTACAATGAGCAGTTCTTC. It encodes CSVVLASYNEQFF.